The 31 T cell receptor beta chains reported below all come from one sample, sequenced in a study of Ad26.COV2.S vaccination and SARS-CoV-2 variants. The repertoire was sequenced with immunoSEQ multiplex PCR; TCRdb's copy has only in-frame clones and lacks some. The table includes 430,000 or so clones, over 75% detected once. Treatment specified: some 20 received Ad26.COV2.S at low or high dose, single or two shots; about five received placebo; per-sample allocation not given. At day 63 after the first vaccine or placebo injection, samples were drawn. Sequencing was performed on peripheral blood, taken in a trial of Ad26.COV2.S vaccine versus placebo. These receptors were collected from a person aged 18 to 65 who received the Ad26.COV2.S COVID-19 vaccine or a placebo.

The chain employs TRBV19 and TRBJ1-1; D may be TRBD1 (5 bases). V dropped 6 bases and J dropped 1 base, with 15 bases sitting between them. There are 15 residues in the CDR3. Germline V gene lookup returns CDR1 LNHDA and CDR2 SQIVND (reference sequence). This chain's CDR3 is CASRIGHFTNTEAFF. The DNA for the CDR3 is TGTGCCAGTAGGATCGGACATTTTACGAACACTGAAGCTTTCTTT. The full variable domain, completed using reference TRBV19 and TRBJ1-1, is DGGITQSPKYLFRKEGQNVTLSCEQNLNHDAMYWYRQDPGQGLRLIYYSQIVNDFQKGDIAEGYSVSREKKESFPLTVTSAQKNPTAFYLCASRIGHFTNTEAFFGQGTRLTVV.

The rearrangement links TRBV5-1 to TRBJ2-2; 9 positions match TRBD1. The V gene's germline CDR1 is SGHRS and CDR2 YFSETQ. The V and J ends lost 4 bases and 3 bases, in that order; junction bases with no gene match: 4. CDR3 length: 15 amino acids. CDR3 in amino acids: CASSLGQGDTGELFF. CDR3 sequence (DNA): TGCGCCAGCAGCCTGGGACAGGGCGACACCGGGGAGCTGTTTTTT.

CDR3 loop: CASSQDKGGQPQHF. CDR3 in DNA: TGTGCCAGCAGCCAAGATAAGGGAGGTCAGCCCCAGCATTTT. The chain combines TRBV3-1 (or the pseudogene TRBV3-2) with TRBJ1-5; D unresolved. The CDR3 sequence is 14 residues long. V gave up 0 bases and J gave up 6 bases, with 9 bases separating them. CDR1 and CDR2 from the germline V gene are LGHDT and YNNKEL (reference sequence).

The chain joins TRBV7-9 to TRBJ2-7; D uncertain. The V end lost 0 bases, the J end lost 6 bases, and 12 bases lay between the germline ends. The CDR3 has 14 amino acids. Per the germline V gene, CDR1 is SEHNR and CDR2 is FQNEAQ (reference sequence). CDR3 region: CASSLASHSVEQYF. DNA of the CDR3: TGTGCCAGCAGCTTAGCTAGCCATTCTGTCGAGCAGTACTTC.

The genes are TRBV10-3 and TRBJ2-1, with D hard to call. The germline V gene encodes CDR1 ENHRY and CDR2 SYGVKD. Trimming left V 2 bases short and J 2 bases short, with 10 bases between. The CDR3 runs 15 residues. The CDR3 protein is CAISESLQTYNEQFF. Written as DNA, the CDR3 is TGTGCCATCAGTGAGAGCCTACAGACCTACAATGAGCAGTTCTTC.

This chain uses TRBV5-6 with TRBJ2-7, with TRBD1 matching 9 bases. V was clipped by 4 bases and J by 3 bases; unmatched bases: 8. Germline V gene data show CDR1 as SGHDT and CDR2 as YYEEEE. This CDR3 comprises 15 residues. Here the CDR3 DNA reads TGTGCCAGCAGCCCTCCGGGACAGGGAGACTACGAGCAGTACTTC. Its protein product is CASSPPGQGDYEQYF.

The chain combines TRBV19 with TRBJ1-1; 10 bases fit TRBD1. Germline lookup yields CDR1 LNHDA and CDR2 SQIVND (reference sequence). V was pared by 4 bases and J by 0 bases, with 8 bases of the junction left unmatched. CDR3 size: 17 residues. The CDR3 sequence: CASSTWTGGNLNTEAFF. The CDR3 DNA reads as TGTGCCAGTAGTACCTGGACAGGGGGAAATTTGAACACTGAAGCTTTCTTT.

The chain recombines TRBV30 with TRBJ2-2; 14 bases agree with TRBD2. Looked up from germline, CDR1 is GTSNPN and CDR2 is SVGIG (reference sequence). V lost 3 bases and J lost 4; bases outside the gene matches: 4. The CDR3 spans 16 residues. The CDR3 is CAWRGLAGAVTGELFF. The DNA of the CDR3 is TGTGCCTGGAGGGGACTAGCGGGAGCAGTCACCGGGGAGCTGTTTTTT.

This sequence joins TRBV12-3 or TRBV12-4 and TRBJ2-1; D may be TRBD2 (6 bases). V gave up 10 bases and J gave up 6 bases, with 16 bases separating them. The CDR3 consists of 13 residues. The CDR3 region is CATSLGGINEQFF. Here the CDR3 DNA reads TGTGCCACCTCACTTGGGGGGATCAATGAGCAGTTCTTC.

This chain uses TRBV10-3 with TRBJ1-1; TRBD1 agrees at 8 bases. Germline trimming cut 0 bases from V and 0 bases from J; bases unmatched to any gene: 6. The germline V gene encodes CDR1 ENHRY and CDR2 SYGVKD. There are 17 residues in the CDR3. The CDR3, as DNA: TGTGCCATCAGTGAGTCGACCCGACAGGGGATGAACACTGAAGCTTTCTTT. Its protein product is CAISESTRQGMNTEAFF.

The chain carries TRBV12-5 and TRBJ2-7; D remains ambiguous. Deletions cut 0 bases from V and 7 bases from J, with 7 bases between. Germline-derived CDR1 and CDR2 are LGHNT and FRNRAP. The CDR3 is 12 amino acids. The CDR3 protein is CASGLVRTEQYF. CDR3 in DNA: TGTGCTAGTGGTTTGGTACGAACTGAGCAGTACTTC. Filled out from reference TRBV12-5 and TRBJ2-7, the complete variable domain reads DARVTQTPRHKVTEMGQEVTMRCQPILGHNTVFWYRQTMMQGLELLAYFRNRAPLDDSGMPKDRFSAEMPDATLATLKIQPSEPRDSAVYFCASGLVRTEQYFGPGTRLTVT.

Concerning this clone itself: Other DNA sequences in this sample translate to the same CDR3. The rearrangement links TRBV19 to TRBJ2-7; D tentatively fits TRBD1 or TRBD2 (5 bases each). CDR3 length: 13 residues. V was shortened by 3 bases and J by 2 bases, with 8 bases between the two germline ends. CDR1 is LNHDA, CDR2 SQIVND, per germline (reference sequence). The CDR3 sequence: CASSMQGPYEQYF. As DNA, the CDR3 is TGTGCCAGTAGTATGCAGGGACCCTACGAGCAGTACTTC.

The V and J genes are TRBV27 and TRBJ1-1, with no clear D. This CDR3 comprises 13 residues. Trimming pared 3 bases from V and 10 bases from J, leaving 15 bases between. The germline CDR1 and CDR2 sequences are MNHEY and SMNVEV (reference sequence). The chain's CDR3 is CASSLAGARRAFF. CDR3 bases: TGTGCCAGCAGTTTGGCAGGCGCCCGGCGAGCTTTCTTT.

This clone came up once. The chain joins TRBV6-6 to TRBJ2-7; D is uncertain. Trimming left V 6 bases short and J 5 bases short, with 17 bases between. The CDR3 runs to 14 residues. The germline V gene encodes CDR1 MNHNY and CDR2 SVGAGI (reference sequence). CDR3 DNA: TGTGCCAGCAGGCATATACCGCCGTCTGACGAGCAGTACTTC. The encoded protein is CASRHIPPSDEQYF.

This chain uses TRBV19 with TRBJ2-5; the match to TRBD1 covers 10 bases. J gave up 3 bases and V 0 bases, and 10 bases lay outside the gene matches. The CDR3 consists of 18 residues. The germline CDR1 and CDR2 sequences are LNHDA and SQIVND (reference sequence). CDR3: CASSIDRAGTGDEETQYF. CDR3 nucleotides: TGTGCCAGTAGTATAGATCGGGCGGGGACAGGGGACGAAGAGACCCAGTACTTC.

V usage is TRBV12-3 or TRBV12-4 and J usage is TRBJ2-2; D remains ambiguous. Trimming shortened V by 3 bases and J by 6 bases, and 8 bases separated the two germline ends. CDR3 size: 13 residues. The CDR3 is CASSLTAAGELFF. The CDR3 DNA reads as TGTGCCAGCAGTTTGACGGCGGCCGGGGAGCTGTTTTTT.

The genes are TRBV19 and TRBJ2-3, with TRBD2 identical over 11 bases. With 8 bases clipped from V and 5 bases from J, the junction kept 6 bases outside the gene matches. Germline-derived CDR1 and CDR2 are LNHDA and SQIVND (reference sequence). The CDR3 runs to 14 residues. CDR3 sequence reads: CASFSGRARDTQYF. CDR3 DNA sequence: TGTGCCAGTTTTAGCGGGAGGGCCCGAGATACGCAGTATTTT.

The V call is TRBV4-3, the J call TRBJ2-2, with 10 bases fitting TRBD2. Germline trimming cut 4 bases from V and 4 bases from J; bases unmatched to any gene: 3. The CDR3 covers 15 residues. The germline V gene encodes CDR1 LGHNA and CDR2 YSLEER. CDR3 coding DNA: TGCGCCAGCAGCCGGGGACTAGCGTCCACCGGGGAGCTGTTTTTT. It codes for CASSRGLASTGELFF.

This chain uses TRBV7-2 with TRBJ2-3; tentatively, D is TRBD2 (5 bases). The germline V and J ends were trimmed by 1 base and 1 base, with 12 bases remaining between them. Per germline, CDR1 SGHTA and CDR2 FQGNSA. This CDR3 contains 16 residues. The CDR3 region has the DNA TGTGCCAGCAGCTTAGGGGTCGGGAAAGGCACAGATACGCAGTATTTT. This encodes CASSLGVGKGTDTQYF. The full variable domain, completed using reference TRBV7-2 and TRBJ2-3, is GAGVSQSPSNKVTEKGKDVELRCDPISGHTALYWYRQSLGQGLEFLIYFQGNSAPDKSGLPSDRFSAERTGGSVSTLTIQRTQQEDSAVYLCASSLGVGKGTDTQYFGPGTRLTVL.

The gene calls are TRBV7-3 and TRBJ1-1, with D unclear. Germline V gene data show CDR1 as SGHTA and CDR2 as FQGTGA. V lost 2 bases and J 0 bases, leaving 10 bases between the germline ends. This CDR3 has 15 amino acids. Here the CDR3 DNA reads TGTGCCAGCAGCTTAGGGCGCGGGATGAACACTGAAGCTTTCTTT. It encodes CASSLGRGMNTEAFF.

The rearrangement joins TRBV27 to TRBJ2-1, with 9 bases that match TRBD2. J was trimmed by 4 bases and V by 5 bases; bases with no gene match: 3. The CDR3 contains 14 residues. Germline V gene sequence: CDR1 MNHEY, CDR2 SMNVEV (reference sequence). The CDR3 DNA reads TGTGCCAGCAGTCTGACTAGCGGTTACAATGAGCAGTTCTTC. It codes for CASSLTSGYNEQFF.

The CDR3 sequence is CASSFHRQGEQYF. The CDR3 DNA sequence: TGTGCCAGCAGCTTCCACCGCCAGGGAGAGCAGTACTTC. The V gene is TRBV5-6, the J gene TRBJ2-7; tentatively, D is TRBD1 (5 bases). V was clipped by 2 bases and J by 7 bases, with 13 bases between them. The CDR3 contains 13 residues. The germline CDR1 and CDR2 sequences are SGHDT and YYEEEE.

The chain combines TRBV10-3 with TRBJ1-1; D is ambiguous. Germline V gene data show CDR1 as ENHRY and CDR2 as SYGVKD. The CDR3 is 12 amino acids. V was cut by 9 bases and J by 1 base, with 9 bases left in between. The CDR3 is CAIGRGNTEAFF. The DNA of the CDR3 is TGTGCCATAGGACGGGGGAACACTGAAGCTTTCTTT.

This CDR3 reads CASCSGYADTQYF. The CDR3 DNA reads as TGCGCCAGCTGCTCGGGGTACGCAGATACGCAGTATTTT. The chain recombines TRBV10-2 with TRBJ2-3, with D perhaps matching TRBD2 (5 bases). Germline V CDR1 and CDR2: WSHSY, SAAADI. The CDR3 runs to 13 residues. Trimming left V 8 bases short and J 4 bases short, with 13 bases between.

V usage is TRBV3-1 (or the pseudogene TRBV3-2) and J usage is TRBJ2-1, with D perhaps matching TRBD2 (5 bases). V was trimmed by 0 bases and J by 14 bases, leaving 17 bases between them. The CDR3 consists of 14 residues. CDR1 LGHDT and CDR2 YNNKEL come from the germline V gene (reference sequence). This CDR3 reads CASSQDREGRKEFF. The DNA for the CDR3 is TGTGCCAGCAGCCAAGATCGAGAGGGTCGGAAAGAGTTCTTC.

This CDR3 reads CASSIGSTTGNTIYF. Written as DNA, the CDR3 is TGTGCCAGCAGTATTGGTTCTACTACCGGAAACACCATATATTTT. This chain links TRBV28 with TRBJ1-3; D call uncertain. The CDR3 spans 15 residues. Per the germline V gene, CDR1 is MDHEN and CDR2 is SYDVKM. V gave up 5 bases and J gave up 4 bases, with 15 bases separating them. Full variable domain (remainder filled in from reference TRBV28 and TRBJ1-3): DVKVTQSSRYLVKRTGEKVFLECVQDMDHENMFWYRQDPGLGLRLIYFSYDVKMKEKGDIPEGYSVSREKKERFSLILESASTNQTSMYLCASSIGSTTGNTIYFGEGSWLTVV.

The V call is TRBV6-2 or TRBV6-3, the J call TRBJ2-2, with D maybe TRBD2 (5 bases). Trimming took 4 bases from V and 5 from J, leaving 11 bases between them. Germline lookup yields CDR1 MNHEY and CDR2 SVGEGT. The CDR3 has 14 amino acids. In DNA form, the CDR3 reads TGTGCCAGCAGTTTGACTACCCCGACCGGGGAGCTGTTTTTT. It encodes CASSLTTPTGELFF.

This clone was observed once. For the CDR3, the DNA is TGTGCCAGCAGCCAAGATCTGGAAGGAGGCTACACCTTC. It is translated as CASSQDLEGGYTF. The chain links TRBV14 to TRBJ1-2; D is unclear. The CDR3 loop spans 13 amino acids. V lost 0 bases, J lost 8 bases, and 10 bases lay in between. Germline V gene lookup returns CDR1 SGHDN and CDR2 FVKESK.

The chain carries TRBV29-1 and TRBJ2-1; no clear D gene. V lost 3 bases, J lost 1 base, and 10 bases lay in between. Germline assignment: CDR1 SQVTM and CDR2 ANQGSEA. The CDR3 contains 14 residues. The CDR3 DNA sequence: TGCAGCGTTGATGTAACGCAGTCCTACAATGAGCAGTTCTTC. It is translated as CSVDVTQSYNEQFF.

The J gene is TRBJ1-6, the V gene TRBV4-1, with D unclear. The germline V gene has CDR1 MGHRA and CDR2 YSYEKL. The CDR3 has 13 residues. Trimming pared 7 bases from V and 6 bases from J, leaving 10 bases between. The CDR3 loop reads CASTRAFNSPLHF. The CDR3 DNA is TGCGCCAGCACCCGGGCCTTTAATTCACCCCTCCACTTT.

The J gene is TRBJ2-7, the V gene TRBV5-1; 10 bases match TRBD2. CDR1 is SGHRS and CDR2 is YFSETQ in the germline V gene. This CDR3 is 15 amino acids long. Unmatched junction bases numbered 11, after V lost 4 bases and J lost 7 bases. The CDR3 protein is CASSLTGLAGVEQYF. For the CDR3, the DNA is TGCGCCAGCAGCCTAACCGGGCTAGCGGGAGTTGAGCAGTACTTC. Variable domain in full (rest from reference TRBV5-1 and TRBJ2-7): KAGVTQTPRYLIKTRGQQVTLSCSPISGHRSVSWYQQTPGQGLQFLFEYFSETQRNKGNFPGRFSGRQFSNSRSEMNVSTLELGDSALYLCASSLTGLAGVEQYFGPGTRLTVT.